These 27 T cell receptor beta chains came from one sample sequenced in a study of T cell repertoires in cytomegalovirus infection. A single record per CDR3 protein comes from TCRdb applying MiXCR to the reads. The data hold about 320,000 distinct CDR3 sequences, with more than 9% observed a single time. Input material: PBMCs. Receptor source: a human donor in good health (CMV status not recorded). Some clones in this sample may be carry-over from other donors' samples.

The chain carries TRBV2 and TRBJ1-1; weak D call: TRBD1 (5 bases). The CDR3 runs to 13 residues. The germline V and J ends were trimmed by 5 bases and 4 bases, with 11 bases remaining between them. The germline V gene encodes CDR1 SNHLY and CDR2 FYNNEI. The CDR3 DNA sequence: TGTGCCAGCAGTCAGGGCGGGGTCACTGAAGCTTTCTTT. It specifies CASSQGGVTEAFF.

This clonotype has ten or more counts. This rearrangement joins TRBV6-5 to TRBJ2-2, with TRBD1 matching over 8 bases. The V and J ends lost 0 bases and 7 bases, in that order; junction bases with no gene match: 7. Per the germline V gene, CDR1 is MNHEY and CDR2 is SVGAGI. The CDR3 spans 16 residues. As DNA, the CDR3 is TGTGCCAGCAGTTACTCAAGGACAGGGTTCGTCGGGGAGCTGTTTTTT. Translation: CASSYSRTGFVGELFF.

The chain has TRBV6-2 or TRBV6-3 and TRBJ2-7, with TRBD1 identical over 8 bases. V trimming: 5 bases; J trimming: 2 bases; junction bases outside the gene matches: 8. Looked up from germline, CDR1 is MNHEY and CDR2 is SVGEGT. There are 15 residues in the CDR3. This CDR3 reads CASSATQGVPYEQYF. The CDR3 region has the DNA TGTGCCAGCAGTGCCACACAGGGGGTACCCTACGAGCAGTACTTC.

This clonotype appeared many times. This chain links TRBV7-2 with TRBJ2-1; 7 nucleotides align to TRBD2. Germline V CDR1 and CDR2: SGHTA, FQGNSA. V was clipped by 3 bases and J by 9 bases; unmatched bases: 5. The CDR3 has 13 residues. CDR3: CASSFTLASEQFF. The DNA for the CDR3 is TGTGCCAGCAGCTTCACACTAGCGAGTGAGCAGTTCTTC.

This clonotype is a singleton in its sample. V usage is TRBV2 and J usage is TRBJ2-1; 7 bases agree with TRBD2. From germline, CDR1 is SNHLY and CDR2 FYNNEI. The length of the CDR3 is 14 residues. V shed 7 bases, J shed 5 bases, and the junction held 8 bases outside the gene matches. The CDR3: CASKAAGVNNEQFF. The CDR3 DNA is TGTGCCAGCAAGGCGGCGGGAGTAAACAATGAGCAGTTCTTC.

This clonotype has at least ten counts. The chain couples TRBV20-1 to TRBJ2-3; D is uncertain. The CDR3 is 17 amino acids. CDR1 and CDR2 from the germline V gene are DFQATT and SNEGSKA (reference sequence). V lost 1 base, J lost 4 bases, and 21 bases lay in between. CDR3 nucleotides: TGCAGTGCTAGAGTAGTAGGGATAAGAATGGATTCAGATACGCAGTATTTT. Its translation is CSARVVGIRMDSDTQYF.

CDR3: CASSRGDETQYF. DNA of the CDR3: TGTGCCAGCAGCCGGGGGGATGAGACCCAGTACTTC. The rearrangement links TRBV3-1 to TRBJ2-5; TRBD2 might be the D (6 bases). Germline CDR1 LGHDT, CDR2 YNNKEL (reference sequence). Trimming removed 4 bases from V and 5 bases from J, with 8 bases in between. This CDR3 contains 12 residues.

This chain uses TRBV6-6 with TRBJ1-1, with D tentatively TRBD1 (6 bases). With 3 bases removed from V and 1 base from J, the gap between germline ends came to 15 bases. The CDR3 is 16 amino acids. Germline V CDR1 and CDR2: MNHNY, SVGAGI (reference sequence). The CDR3 loop is CASSYGPGGRNTEAFF. CDR3 bases: TGTGCCAGCAGTTATGGTCCGGGGGGGCGGAACACTGAAGCTTTCTTT.

This clonotype was counted many times. The chain employs TRBV7-2 and TRBJ2-5; 8 bases line up with TRBD2. The J segment lost 1 base and the V segment lost 1 base, leaving 8 bases of the junction unmatched. The CDR3 runs 17 residues. CDR1 is SGHTA, CDR2 FQGNSA, per germline. The CDR3 DNA follows: TGTGCCAGCAGCTTAGTTCTCCATGGGACTAGCCAAGAGACCCAGTACTTC. The encoded protein is CASSLVLHGTSQETQYF.

This clonotype was seen at least ten times. The chain links TRBV7-2 to TRBJ1-5; D call uncertain. The CDR3 extends over 15 amino acids. V lost 5 bases, J lost 4 bases, and 15 bases lay in between. Germline CDR1 is SGHTA and CDR2 is FQGNSA. The CDR3 loop is CASSPSGLNNQPQHF. In DNA form, the CDR3 reads TGTGCCAGCAGCCCTTCAGGCTTGAATAATCAGCCCCAGCATTTT.

The CDR3 reads CSASAGGETQYF. CDR3 coding DNA: TGCAGCGCCTCAGCGGGAGGAGAGACCCAGTACTTC. The J gene is TRBJ2-5, the V gene TRBV29-1, with 9 bases that match TRBD2. This CDR3 contains 12 residues. Looked up from germline, CDR1 is SQVTM and CDR2 is ANQGSEA. Trimming cost V 7 bases and J 4 bases; bases outside gene matches: 4.

The V and J genes are TRBV20-1 and TRBJ2-5, with 7 bases fitting TRBD2. The germline V gene has CDR1 DFQATT and CDR2 SNEGSKA (reference sequence). This CDR3 has 18 residues. V lost 6 bases to trimming and J lost 2 bases; unmatched junction nucleotides: 21. The CDR3 coding sequence is TGCAGTGCGATCCCGGCGAGCGGGGATCTCGCCTCACAAGAGACCCAGTACTTC. It yields the protein CSAIPASGDLASQETQYF.

This clonotype was seen ten or more times. The J gene is TRBJ2-7, the V gene TRBV6-2 or TRBV6-3, with TRBD2 matching 7 bases. The CDR3 runs to 16 residues. In germline, CDR1 is MNHEY, CDR2 SVGEGT. V gave up 1 base and J gave up 3 bases; unmatched junction bases: 9. CDR3 sequence: CASSYFRLADYYEQYF. DNA of the CDR3: TGTGCCAGCAGTTACTTTAGGCTAGCGGATTACTACGAGCAGTACTTC.

The sample holds a few counts of this clonotype. CDR3 coding DNA: TGCGCCAGCAGCCAAGATATGGCGGGGGAGACAGATACGCAGTATTTT. It is translated as CASSQDMAGETDTQYF. This rearrangement joins TRBV4-1 to TRBJ2-3; TRBD2 matches at 7 bases. The germline gives CDR1 MGHRA, CDR2 YSYEKL. V shed 0 bases and J 3 bases; nucleotides not matched to a gene: 6. CDR3 length equals 16 residues.

This clonotype was seen ten or more times. The CDR3 DNA reads TGTGCCAGCAGCTTTCCGGGACAGGTCGAAGCTTTCTTT. Encoded protein: CASSFPGQVEAFF. The chain carries TRBV7-9 and TRBJ1-1; 8 bases fit TRBD1. There are 13 residues in the CDR3. Losses at the gene ends were 3 bases for V and 8 bases for J; bases not matched to a gene: 5. Germline assignment: CDR1 SEHNR and CDR2 FQNEAQ (reference sequence). Drawing the rest from reference TRBV7-9 and TRBJ1-1, the complete variable domain is DTGVSQNPRHKITKRGQNVTFRCDPISEHNRLYWYRQTLGQGPEFLTYFQNEAQLEKSRLLSDRFSAERPKGSFSTLEIQRTEQGDSAMYLCASSFPGQVEAFFGQGTRLTVV.

The rearrangement links TRBV12-3 or TRBV12-4 to TRBJ2-1, with 7 bases aligning to TRBD2. This CDR3 has 15 residues. V shed 7 bases and J 3 bases; nucleotides not matched to a gene: 9. CDR3 in amino acids: CASTLRLANYNEQFF. The CDR3 bases are TGTGCCAGCACCCTGCGACTAGCCAACTACAATGAGCAGTTCTTC.

This clonotype was detected many times. The chain couples TRBV2 to TRBJ1-5, with no clear D. V was clipped by 7 bases and J by 10 bases, with 14 bases between them. This CDR3 region has 12 residues. CDR1 is SNHLY, CDR2 FYNNEI, per germline. The CDR3 DNA follows: TGTGCCAGCACCGCGGCGGGCCCACCCCAGCATTTT. Its translation: CASTAAGPPQHF. The full variable domain, in which reference TRBV2 and TRBJ1-5 provide the parts outside the CDR3, is EPEVTQTPSHQVTQMGQEVILRCVPISNHLYFYWYRQILGQKVEFLVSFYNNEISEKSEIFDDQFSVERPDGSNFTLKIRSTKLEDSAMYFCASTAAGPPQHFGDGTRLSIL.

The chain recombines TRBV5-5 with TRBJ1-2; 8 nucleotides match TRBD1. The CDR3 covers 14 residues. The trim removed 2 bases at V and 4 bases at J, leaving 4 bases unmatched. In germline, CDR1 is SGHKS, CDR2 YYEKEE (reference sequence). The CDR3 is CASSFQGARYGYTF. The CDR3 region has the DNA TGTGCCAGCAGCTTCCAGGGGGCTCGCTATGGCTACACCTTC.

This rearrangement joins TRBV20-1 to TRBJ1-4, with 9 bases matching TRBD1. CDR1 is DFQATT, CDR2 SNEGSKA, per germline (reference sequence). The length of the CDR3 is 16 residues. V trimming: 3 bases; J trimming: 7 bases; junction bases outside the gene matches: 12. The CDR3 is CSARMGQGAGSEKLFF. CDR3 coding DNA: TGCAGTGCTAGGATGGGACAGGGCGCGGGAAGTGAAAAACTGTTTTTT.

J is TRBJ2-3 and V is TRBV14; D is possibly TRBD2 (7 bases). The CDR3 consists of 16 residues. Germline CDR1 and CDR2: SGHDN and FVKESK. V shed 4 bases and J shed 1 base, with 15 bases lying between them. The CDR3 reads CASSPLGGGRTDTQYF. The DNA for the CDR3 is TGTGCCAGCAGCCCTCTGGGGGGGGGCCGCACAGATACGCAGTATTTT.

This clonotype was detected many times. The genes are TRBV18 and TRBJ1-2; D gene uncertain. This CDR3 has 13 amino acids. Trimming left V 2 bases short and J 2 bases short, with 6 bases between. CDR1 KGHSH and CDR2 LQKENI come from the germline V gene. CDR3 nucleotides: TGTGCCAGCTCACCAGCTGACAACTATGGCTACACCTTC. As protein: CASSPADNYGYTF. Full variable domain (remainder filled in from reference TRBV18 and TRBJ1-2): NAGVMQNPRHLVRRRGQEARLRCSPMKGHSHVYWYRQLPEEGLKFMVYLQKENIIDESGMPKERFSAEFPKEGPSILRIQQVVRGDSAAYFCASSPADNYGYTFGSGTRLTVV.

This clonotype was seen more than once but under ten times. The chain carries TRBV15 and TRBJ2-1; D gene ambiguous. Germline CDR1 reads LNHNV; CDR2 reads YYDKDF (reference sequence). V lost 11 bases to trimming and J lost 0 bases, with 11 bases between them. This CDR3 has 13 residues. The CDR3 nucleotides are TGTGCCGTGATGGCCAGCTCCTACAATGAGCAGTTCTTC. Encoded protein: CAVMASSYNEQFF. The full variable domain, rest sourced from reference TRBV15 and TRBJ2-1, is DAMVIQNPRYQVTQFGKPVTLSCSQTLNHNVMYWYQQKSSQAPKLLFHYYDKDFNNEADTPDNFQSRRPNTSFCFLDIRSPGLGDTAMYLCAVMASSYNEQFFGPGTRLTVL.

This clonotype was found a few times. The chain has TRBV25-1 and TRBJ1-1; possibly TRBD1 for D (5 bases). The CDR3 is made up of 15 amino acids. Trimming cost V 1 base and J 0 bases, with 9 bases left between them. Per germline, CDR1 MGHDK and CDR2 SYGVNS. The CDR3 sequence is CASSELGTMNTEAFF. The CDR3 DNA sequence: TGTGCCAGCAGTGAATTAGGGACCATGAACACTGAAGCTTTCTTT. Variable domain in full (rest from reference TRBV25-1 and TRBJ1-1): EADIYQTPRYLVIGTGKKITLECSQTMGHDKMYWYQQDPGMELHLIHYSYGVNSTEKGDLSSESTVSRIRTEHFPLTLESARPSHTSQYLCASSELGTMNTEAFFGQGTRLTVV.

This clonotype showed up just a few times. The V gene is TRBV7-9, the J gene TRBJ1-1; D is undetermined. V lost 1 base, J lost 6 bases, and 9 bases lay in between. The germline V gene encodes CDR1 SEHNR and CDR2 FQNEAQ (reference sequence). CDR3 length: 13 amino acids. CDR3 DNA sequence: TGTGCCAGCAGCTTAGGGGGAGTGCCTGAAGCTTTCTTT. As protein: CASSLGGVPEAFF.

This clonotype has at least ten counts. The rearrangement uses TRBV9 and TRBJ2-3; D ambiguous. Deletions cut 2 bases from V and 5 bases from J, with 6 bases between. This CDR3 region has 12 residues. Germline V gene sequence: CDR1 SGDLS, CDR2 YYNGEE. The CDR3 nucleotides are TGTGCCAGCAGCGTCTCAATAGATACGCAGTATTTT. Amino acid sequence: CASSVSIDTQYF.

The V call is TRBV20-1, the J call TRBJ2-1; 7 bases are a match to TRBD2. Germline V gene data show CDR1 as DFQATT and CDR2 as SNEGSKA (reference sequence). The CDR3 loop spans 16 amino acids. The junction had 17 bases not matched to a gene; V was cut back by 0 bases and J by 12 bases. This CDR3 is CSARDGAGLATGGQFF. Written as DNA, the CDR3 is TGCAGTGCTAGAGATGGAGCGGGACTGGCGACCGGGGGGCAGTTCTTC.

Concerning this clonotype itself: A clone one base away is much larger, so this may be a read error. The chain links TRBV27 to TRBJ2-4, with 9 bases lining up with TRBD1. This CDR3 contains 15 residues. Germline values: CDR1 MNHEY, CDR2 SMNVEV (reference sequence). The CDR3 DNA follows: TGTGCCTGCAGTTTGAGCGGACAGGGGTTAAACATTCAGTACTTC. Translating it yields CACSLSGQGLNIQYF.